The table lists the clone carrying this T cell receptor beta chain with a few counts. The antigen is unknown. At one end, the junction sequence differs from germline, possibly due to a read error. Unique molecular identifiers were in the cDNA, with template-switch universal primer binding. TCRdb called the 5' RACE reads again in MiXCR, with one record for every CDR3 protein. The table lists 200,000 to 250,000 distinct CDR3 sequences, about 13% of them singletons. Donors were all healthy Caucasians. The sample originates from a study of identical twins. Notes on the study in general: Abundant beta clonotypes from cord blood bore fewer insertions; memory repertoires lacked this pattern. Sequences that were out-of-frame, alpha and twin-shared displayed an excess of low generation probability.

CDR3 length: 13 amino acids. The germline V gene has CDR1 LGHDT and CDR2 YNNKEL (reference sequence). These records were also assigned to another study, of yellow fever vaccine responses in identical twins.

The chain uses TRBV3-1 and TRBJ2-1; 8 bases are a match to TRBD2. Sequenced material: memory (CD45RO+) T cells sorted from blood. The clonotype originates from a woman between 18 and 29 years old in good health. DNA of the CDR3: TGTGCCAGCAGCCAAGACCCTAGCGGGTTCATAGGCTTC. This codes for CASSQDPSGFIGF.